The clone carrying this TCR beta chain was recorded many times. TCRdb reanalysed the RT-PCR reads using MiXCR and keeps one entry per CDR3 protein. The table has 650,000 to 800,000 distinct CDR3 sequences, 14% seen once; the top ten hold 3.6%. CDR1 and CDR2 (germline): SSHAT, FNYEAQ (reference sequence). V was cut by 6 bases and J by 1 base, with 13 bases left in between. There are 15 residues in the CDR3. The receptor was derived from a female donor in good health, serving as a healthy control. This chain uses TRBV7-7 with TRBJ2-1, with D perhaps matching TRBD2 (6 bases). The sequencing input was memory CD4+ T cells from blood. The CDR3, as DNA: TGTGCCAGCAGTTCCGGGACTCCTTCCTACAATGAGCAGTTCTTC. As protein: CASSSGTPSYNEQFF.